The T cell receptor (beta chain) under discussion was sequenced for a study of PD-1 blockade in classical Hodgkin lymphoma. V was clipped by 5 bases and J by 0 bases, with 11 bases between them. Germline CDR1 is GTSNPN and CDR2 is SVGIG (reference sequence). The CDR3 runs to 14 residues. The data were produced by immunoSEQ multiplex PCR, yet TCRdb's version contains in-frame clones alone and is incomplete. The sample lists over 80,000 clones; roughly 92% were seen once. Each patient's relapse followed autologous stem cell transplantation, and brentuximab vedotin exposure varied. Sample: peripheral blood mononuclear cells (PBMCs), taken at baseline. This rearrangement joins TRBV30 to TRBJ1-3, with TRBD1 as a possible D gene (6 bases). This TCR was sampled from a human donor with classical Hodgkin lymphoma. Here the CDR3 reads CAWDTGYSGNTIYF. Written as DNA, the CDR3 is TGTGCCTGGGACACAGGGTACTCTGGAAACACCATATATTTT.